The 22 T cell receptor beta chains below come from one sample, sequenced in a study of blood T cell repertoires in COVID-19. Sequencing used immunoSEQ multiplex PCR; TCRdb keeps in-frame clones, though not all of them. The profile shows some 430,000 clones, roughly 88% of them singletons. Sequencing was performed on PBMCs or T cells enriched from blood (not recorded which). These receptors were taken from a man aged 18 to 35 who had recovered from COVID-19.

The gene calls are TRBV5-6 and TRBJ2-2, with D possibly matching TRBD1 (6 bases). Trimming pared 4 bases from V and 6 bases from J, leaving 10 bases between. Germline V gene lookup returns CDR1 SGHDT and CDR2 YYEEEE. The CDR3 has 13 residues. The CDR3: CASSKTGAGELFF. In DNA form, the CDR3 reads TGTGCCAGCAGCAAGACAGGTGCCGGGGAGCTGTTTTTT.

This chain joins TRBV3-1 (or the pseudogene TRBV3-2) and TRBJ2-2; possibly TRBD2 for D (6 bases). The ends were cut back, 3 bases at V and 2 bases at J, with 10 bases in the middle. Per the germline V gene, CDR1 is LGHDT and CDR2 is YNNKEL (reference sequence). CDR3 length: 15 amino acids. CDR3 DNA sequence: TGTGCCAGCAGCCAGCGGGACCTAAACACCGGGGAGCTGTTTTTT. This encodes CASSQRDLNTGELFF.

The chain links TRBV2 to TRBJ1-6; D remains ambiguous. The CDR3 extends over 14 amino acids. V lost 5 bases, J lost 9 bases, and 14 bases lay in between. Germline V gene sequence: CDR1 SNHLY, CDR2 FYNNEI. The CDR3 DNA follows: TGTGCCAGCAGTCCAGCGAAGGTGGGTTCACCCCTCCACTTT. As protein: CASSPAKVGSPLHF.

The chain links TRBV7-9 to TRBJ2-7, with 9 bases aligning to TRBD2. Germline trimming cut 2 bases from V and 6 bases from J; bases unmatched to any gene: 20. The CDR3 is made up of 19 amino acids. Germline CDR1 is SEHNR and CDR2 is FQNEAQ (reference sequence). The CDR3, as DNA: TGTGCCAGCAGCTTAATACCTCCCCTTAGCTTGGGGACTAGCTCCGAGCAGTACTTC. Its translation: CASSLIPPLSLGTSSEQYF.

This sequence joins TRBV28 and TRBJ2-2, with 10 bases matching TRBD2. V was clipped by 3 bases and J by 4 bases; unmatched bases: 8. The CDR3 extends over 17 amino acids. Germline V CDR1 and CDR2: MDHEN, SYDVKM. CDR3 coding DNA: TGTGCCAGCAGTTTGGGAGGAGCGGGAGGGTTCACCGGGGAGCTGTTTTTT. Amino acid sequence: CASSLGGAGGFTGELFF. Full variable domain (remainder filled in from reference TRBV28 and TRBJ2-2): DVKVTQSSRYLVKRTGEKVFLECVQDMDHENMFWYRQDPGLGLRLIYFSYDVKMKEKGDIPEGYSVSREKKERFSLILESASTNQTSMYLCASSLGGAGGFTGELFFGEGSRLTVL.

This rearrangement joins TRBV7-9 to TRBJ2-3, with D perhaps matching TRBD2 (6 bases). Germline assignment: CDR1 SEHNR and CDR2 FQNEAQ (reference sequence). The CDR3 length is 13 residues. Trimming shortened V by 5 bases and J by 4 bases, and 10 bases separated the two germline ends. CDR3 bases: TGTGCCAGCAGCCCGGAGGGCGCAGATACGCAGTATTTT. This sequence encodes CASSPEGADTQYF.

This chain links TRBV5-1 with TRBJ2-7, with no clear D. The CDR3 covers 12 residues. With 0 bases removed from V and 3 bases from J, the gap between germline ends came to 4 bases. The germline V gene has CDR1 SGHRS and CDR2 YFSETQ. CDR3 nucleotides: TGCGCCAGCAGCTTGGACGGCTACGAGCAGTACTTC. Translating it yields CASSLDGYEQYF. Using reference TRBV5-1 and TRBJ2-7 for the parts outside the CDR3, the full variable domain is KAGVTQTPRYLIKTRGQQVTLSCSPISGHRSVSWYQQTPGQGLQFLFEYFSETQRNKGNFPGRFSGRQFSNSRSEMNVSTLELGDSALYLCASSLDGYEQYFGPGTRLTVT.

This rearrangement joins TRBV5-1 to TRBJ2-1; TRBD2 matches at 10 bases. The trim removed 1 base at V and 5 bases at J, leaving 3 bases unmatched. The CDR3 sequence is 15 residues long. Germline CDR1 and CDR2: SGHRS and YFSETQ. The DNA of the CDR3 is TGCGCCAGCAGCTTGCCGGGACTAGCGCACAATGAGCAGTTCTTC. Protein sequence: CASSLPGLAHNEQFF.

Here the CDR3 DNA reads TGTGCCAGCACCGTCACAGGGGGCGTTGAAGCTTTCTTT. As protein: CASTVTGGVEAFF. The chain couples TRBV18 to TRBJ1-1; TRBD1 matches at 9 bases. Germline CDR1 and CDR2: KGHSH and LQKENI. This CDR3 spans 13 amino acids. Germline trimming cut 8 bases from V and 7 bases from J; bases unmatched to any gene: 8.

CDR3 in amino acids: CASKQGDFYNEQFF. CDR3 nucleotide sequence: TGTGCCAGTAAGCAAGGAGACTTTTACAATGAGCAGTTCTTC. V gene TRBV19 combines with J gene TRBJ2-1; D remains unclear. The ends were cut back, 7 bases at V and 4 bases at J, with 14 bases in the middle. The CDR3 is 14 residues long. Germline V gives CDR1 LNHDA, CDR2 SQIVND (reference sequence).

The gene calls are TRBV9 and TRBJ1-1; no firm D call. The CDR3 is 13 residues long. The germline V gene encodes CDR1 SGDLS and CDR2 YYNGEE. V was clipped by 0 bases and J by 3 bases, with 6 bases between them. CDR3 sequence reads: CASSVVDYTEAFF. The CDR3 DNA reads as TGTGCCAGCAGCGTAGTTGACTACACTGAAGCTTTCTTT. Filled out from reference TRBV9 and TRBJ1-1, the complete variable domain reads DSGVTQTPKHLITATGQRVTLRCSPRSGDLSVYWYQQSLDQGLQFLIQYYNGEERAKGNILERFSAQQFPDLHSELNLSSLELGDSALYFCASSVVDYTEAFFGQGTRLTVV.

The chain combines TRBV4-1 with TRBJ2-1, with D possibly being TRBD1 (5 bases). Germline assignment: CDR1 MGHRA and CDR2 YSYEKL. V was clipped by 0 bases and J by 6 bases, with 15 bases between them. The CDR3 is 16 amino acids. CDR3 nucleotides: TGCGCCAGCAGCCAAGATACGGCTTTAGGGGCCAATGAGCAGTTCTTC. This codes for CASSQDTALGANEQFF.

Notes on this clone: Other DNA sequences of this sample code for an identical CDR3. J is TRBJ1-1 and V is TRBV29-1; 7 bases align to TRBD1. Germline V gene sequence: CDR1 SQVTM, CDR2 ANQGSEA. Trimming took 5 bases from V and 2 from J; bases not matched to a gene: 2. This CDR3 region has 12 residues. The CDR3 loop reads CSVRQGNTEAFF. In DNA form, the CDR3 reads TGCAGCGTTAGACAGGGCAACACTGAAGCTTTCTTT.

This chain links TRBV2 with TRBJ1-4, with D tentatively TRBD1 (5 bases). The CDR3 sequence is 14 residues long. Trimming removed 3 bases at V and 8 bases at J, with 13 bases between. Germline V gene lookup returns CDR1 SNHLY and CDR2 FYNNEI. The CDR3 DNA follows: TGTGCCAGCAGTGATGGCAGGGTTCGGGAAAAACTGTTTTTT. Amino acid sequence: CASSDGRVREKLFF.

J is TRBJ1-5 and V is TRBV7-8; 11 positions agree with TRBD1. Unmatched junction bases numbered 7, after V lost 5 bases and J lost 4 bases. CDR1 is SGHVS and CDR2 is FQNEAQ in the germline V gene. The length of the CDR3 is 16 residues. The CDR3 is CASSTLGTGGNQPQHF. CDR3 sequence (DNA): TGTGCCAGCAGCACCCTGGGGACAGGGGGAAATCAGCCCCAGCATTTT.

The CDR3 loop reads CASHSSGRGETQYF. The CDR3 DNA reads TGTGCCAGCCACTCTAGCGGGAGAGGTGAGACCCAGTACTTC. J is TRBJ2-5 and V is TRBV6-5; 10 nucleotides align to TRBD2. The CDR3 has 14 residues. J was trimmed by 5 bases and V by 8 bases; bases with no gene match: 8. CDR1 is MNHEY and CDR2 is SVGAGI in the germline V gene.

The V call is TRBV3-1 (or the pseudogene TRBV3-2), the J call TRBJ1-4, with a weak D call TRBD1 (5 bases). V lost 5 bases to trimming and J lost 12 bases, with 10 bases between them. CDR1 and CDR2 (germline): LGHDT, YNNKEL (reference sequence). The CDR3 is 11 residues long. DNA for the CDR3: TGTGCCAGCAGCTGGGGGGTAGAACTGTTTTTT. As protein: CASSWGVELFF.

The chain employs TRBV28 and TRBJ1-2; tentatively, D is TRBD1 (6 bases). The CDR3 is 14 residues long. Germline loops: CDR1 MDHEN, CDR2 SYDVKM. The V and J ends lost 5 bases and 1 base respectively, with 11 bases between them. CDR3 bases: TGTGCCAGCAGTCCTAACAGGGATAACTATGGCTACACCTTC. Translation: CASSPNRDNYGYTF.

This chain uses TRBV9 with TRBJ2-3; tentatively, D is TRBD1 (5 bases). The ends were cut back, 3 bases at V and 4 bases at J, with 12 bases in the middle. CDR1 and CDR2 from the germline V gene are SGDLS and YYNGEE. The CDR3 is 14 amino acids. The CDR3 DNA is TGTGCCAGCAGCGCAACAGGTCTAGCAGATACGCAGTATTTT. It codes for CASSATGLADTQYF. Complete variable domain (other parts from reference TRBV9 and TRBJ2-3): DSGVTQTPKHLITATGQRVTLRCSPRSGDLSVYWYQQSLDQGLQFLIQYYNGEERAKGNILERFSAQQFPDLHSELNLSSLELGDSALYFCASSATGLADTQYFGPGTRLTVL.

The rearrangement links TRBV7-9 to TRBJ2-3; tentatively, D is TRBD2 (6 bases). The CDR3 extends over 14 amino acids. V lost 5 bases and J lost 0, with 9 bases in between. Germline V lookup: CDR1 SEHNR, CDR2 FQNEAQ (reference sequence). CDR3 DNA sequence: TGTGCCAGCAGCCAAGGACTAAGCACAGATACGCAGTATTTT. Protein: CASSQGLSTDTQYF. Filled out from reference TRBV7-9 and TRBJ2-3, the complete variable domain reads DTGVSQNPRHKITKRGQNVTFRCDPISEHNRLYWYRQTLGQGPEFLTYFQNEAQLEKSRLLSDRFSAERPKGSFSTLEIQRTEQGDSAMYLCASSQGLSTDTQYFGPGTRLTVL.

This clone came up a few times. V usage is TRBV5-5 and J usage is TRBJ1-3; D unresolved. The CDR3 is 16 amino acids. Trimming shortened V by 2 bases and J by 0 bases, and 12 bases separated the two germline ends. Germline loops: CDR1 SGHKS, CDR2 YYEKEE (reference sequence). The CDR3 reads CASSFQDGGSGNTIYF. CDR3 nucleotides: TGTGCCAGCAGCTTCCAGGACGGAGGCTCTGGAAACACCATATATTTT.

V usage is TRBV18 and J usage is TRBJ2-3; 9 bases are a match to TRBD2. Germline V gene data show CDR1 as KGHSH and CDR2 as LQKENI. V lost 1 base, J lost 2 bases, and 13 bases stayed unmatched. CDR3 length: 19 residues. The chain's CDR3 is CASSPRMSGTSRPTDTQYF. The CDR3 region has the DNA TGTGCCAGCTCACCACGGATGAGTGGGACTAGCAGACCCACAGATACGCAGTATTTT.